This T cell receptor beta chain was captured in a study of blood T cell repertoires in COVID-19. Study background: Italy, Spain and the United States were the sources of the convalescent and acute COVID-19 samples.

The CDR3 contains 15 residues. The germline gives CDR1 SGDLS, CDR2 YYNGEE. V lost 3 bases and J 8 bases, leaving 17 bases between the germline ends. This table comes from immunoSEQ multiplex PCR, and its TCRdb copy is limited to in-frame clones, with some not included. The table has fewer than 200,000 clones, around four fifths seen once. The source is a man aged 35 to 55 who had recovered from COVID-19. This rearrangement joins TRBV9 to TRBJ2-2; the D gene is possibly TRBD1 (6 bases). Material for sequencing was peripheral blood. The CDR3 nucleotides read TGTGCCAGCAGCGCTACAGGGATCGGGGAGGGGGAGCTGTTTTTT. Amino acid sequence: CASSATGIGEGELFF.